This T cell receptor beta chain was found in a study of T cells in Graves' hyperthyroidism and ophthalmopathy. Overall study findings and caveats: In the analysis, a 13 V-J model separated ophthalmopathy from stable hyperthyroidism. Ophthalmopathy was predicted by the model a median of approximately 6 months ahead of onset.

Subjects aged 18 to 65 presented with newly diagnosed hyperthyroidism of less than 2 months' duration. Those patients with uncontrolled infection, other autoimmune disease, pregnancy or lactation were excluded. The J segment lost 4 bases and the V segment lost 4 bases, leaving 9 bases of the junction unmatched. This CDR3 is built from 15 residues. The germline V gene has CDR1 MNHEY and CDR2 SMNVEV (reference sequence). Amplified regions were TCR beta CDR3 sequences from RNA transcripts. The study used the HTBI primer set for a first-round RT-PCR of the TCR CDR3. TCRdb independently ran MiXCR on the multiplex PCR reads; one entry per CDR3 protein. The sample consists of 500,000 to 750,000 distinct CDR3 sequences, 35% to 55% of them appearing once. A remark on this clonotype: The antigen is unknown.

The chain has TRBV27 and TRBJ1-1; 7 nucleotides line up with TRBD1. The TCR originated in a woman in her late teens or twenties with Graves' hyperthyroidism. Sequenced input: peripheral blood or thyroid tissue (not recorded which). DNA of the CDR3: TGTGCCAGCAGTTCAACGACAGGGAGGAGCACTGAAGCTTTCTTT. Its translation is CASSSTTGRSTEAFF.